Listed below are T cell receptor beta chains from one sample, sequenced in a study of Ad26.COV2.S vaccination and SARS-CoV-2 variants. Some clones are missing from TCRdb's copy, which holds only in-frame ones; the method was immunoSEQ multiplex PCR. The sample contains some 300,000 clones, around four fifths of which appear only once. The sequenced sample was peripheral blood, obtained in a trial of Ad26.COV2.S vaccine versus placebo. These receptors came from a person aged 18-60 years who received the Ad26.COV2.S COVID-19 vaccine or a placebo. Each CDR3 is given with its conserved first and last residue. The order of the fields is D gene, clone size, V gene, J gene, CDR3 protein, CDR3 DNA. A D gene is named only where the DNA matches it firmly. Only part of the rows carry a size: once, few, many, or a class if the clone is expanded.

>TRBD1|NA|TRBV2|TRBJ2-3
CASRFDRASTDTQYF
TGTGCCAGCAGGTTCGACAGGGCTAGCACAGATACGCAGTATTTT
>TRBD2|NA|TRBV19|TRBJ2-3
CASATSGGTDTQYF
TGTGCCAGCGCAACTAGCGGCGGCACAGATACGCAGTATTTT
>NA|few|TRBV2|TRBJ1-2
CASSGPVGSRSGDGYTF
TGTGCCAGCAGTGGCCCTGTGGGGTCGCGTTCAGGCGATGGCTACACCTTC
>TRBD1|NA|TRBV7-2|TRBJ1-2
CASSAGQSYGYTF
TGTGCCAGCAGCGCGGGACAGTCTTATGGCTACACCTTC
>TRBD1|once|TRBV7-2|TRBJ2-1
CASSLYTGTGANEQFF
TGTGCCAGCAGCTTATACACCGGGACAGGGGCCAATGAGCAGTTCTTC
>NA|NA|TRBV6-5|TRBJ1-1
CASSYSGTLFEAFF
TGTGCCAGCAGTTACTCCGGGACACTTTTCGAAGCTTTCTTT
>NA|NA|TRBV28|TRBJ2-3
CASSYLGDTQYF
TGTGCCAGCAGTTATCTGGGAGATACGCAGTATTTT
>TRBD1|NA|TRBV7-3|TRBJ2-2
CASSFQGGTGTGELFF
TGTGCCAGCAGCTTCCAAGGGGGCACGGGCACCGGGGAGCTGTTTTTT
>NA|NA|TRBV27|TRBJ1-2
CASRPGNAYGYTF
TGTGCCAGCAGACCCGGAAACGCGTATGGCTACACCTTC
>NA|NA|TRBV5-1|TRBJ1-2
CASSLGEIGRANYGYTF
TGCGCCAGCAGCTTGGGGGAAATCGGGCGAGCTAACTATGGCTACACCTTC
>NA|NA|TRBV5-1|TRBJ2-7
CASSLASKSGEQYF
TGCGCCAGCAGCTTGGCCTCGAAGTCAGGGGAGCAGTACTTC
>TRBD1|NA|TRBV28|TRBJ1-4
CASSPPPGQGLKLFF
TGTGCCAGCAGCCCTCCCCCGGGACAGGGATTAAAACTGTTTTTT
>TRBD1|few|TRBV28|TRBJ1-2
CASSWGQHQNYGYTF
TGTGCCAGCAGTTGGGGACAGCACCAAAACTATGGCTACACCTTC
>NA|few|TRBV5-4|TRBJ2-1
CASSQGGTRYNEQFF
TGTGCCAGCAGCCAGGGTGGGACTCGCTACAATGAGCAGTTCTTC
>NA|NA|TRBV11-3|TRBJ2-7
CASSFAGTAGYEQYF
TGTGCCAGCAGCTTCGCCGGGACGGCCGGCTACGAGCAGTACTTC
>TRBD1|NA|TRBV10-3|TRBJ1-1
CASSPGHPVRGLDTEAFF
TGTGCCTCTTCCCCGGGACACCCTGTTAGGGGGCTTGACACTGAAGCTTTCTTT